The 19 T cell receptor beta chains in this list originate from one sample, sequenced in a study of blood T cell repertoires in COVID-19. Produced via immunoSEQ multiplex PCR; TCRdb's table is partial and in-frame only. The repertoire holds about 300,000 clones, over 85% seen once, with under 3.5% in the top ten. The source material was PBMCs or T cells enriched from blood (not recorded which). Receptors were obtained from a woman aged 45-60 years who had been exposed to COVID-19.

This chain connects TRBV2 to TRBJ2-1; TRBD1 matches 7 bases. CDR1 is SNHLY, CDR2 FYNNEI, per germline. The CDR3 has 12 residues. Trimming removed 8 bases from V and 7 bases from J; junction bases left unmatched: 5. The DNA for the CDR3 is TGTGCCAGCGGCACAGGGGTGAATGAGCAGTTCTTC. This codes for CASGTGVNEQFF. Based on the CDR3 plus reference TRBV2 and TRBJ2-1, the full variable domain is EPEVTQTPSHQVTQMGQEVILRCVPISNHLYFYWYRQILGQKVEFLVSFYNNEISEKSEIFDDQFSVERPDGSNFTLKIRSTKLEDSAMYFCASGTGVNEQFFGPGTRLTVL.

About this clone: Additional DNA sequences in this sample encode the identical CDR3. J is TRBJ1-2 and V is TRBV2; tentative D call: TRBD1 (5 bases). The CDR3 spans 12 residues. Germline V gene lookup returns CDR1 SNHLY and CDR2 FYNNEI. V lost 6 bases, J lost 4 bases, and 9 bases lay in between. The CDR3 sequence is CASRGGAYGYTF. The CDR3 DNA follows: TGTGCCAGCAGGGGAGGGGCCTATGGCTACACCTTC.

The J gene is TRBJ2-5, the V gene TRBV5-1; D possibly corresponds to TRBD1 (6 bases). The CDR3 runs 13 residues. Trimming shortened V by 4 bases and J by 2 bases, and 9 bases separated the two germline ends. In germline, CDR1 is SGHRS, CDR2 YFSETQ. CDR3: CASSTGLQETQYF. The CDR3 region has the DNA TGCGCCAGCAGCACAGGGTTACAAGAGACCCAGTACTTC.

The chain links TRBV27 to TRBJ1-2; possibly TRBD1 for D (6 bases). The CDR3 spans 19 residues. The V and J ends lost 6 bases and 6 bases respectively, with 32 bases between them. Germline-derived CDR1 and CDR2 are MNHEY and SMNVEV (reference sequence). The CDR3 protein is CASRTILSIDSLRDNGYTF. CDR3 bases: TGTGCCAGCAGAACGATATTATCAATCGACAGTCTAAGGGACAATGGCTACACCTTC.

The chain joins TRBV6-1 to TRBJ1-5; 9 bases fit TRBD1. V lost 0 bases to trimming and J lost 3 bases; unmatched junction nucleotides: 15. The CDR3 spans 20 residues. Germline V lookup: CDR1 MNHNS, CDR2 SASEGT. The CDR3 loop is CASSEATGTGMFDTNQPQHF. CDR3 sequence (DNA): TGTGCCAGCAGTGAAGCCACCGGGACAGGGATGTTTGATACCAATCAGCCCCAGCATTTT.

This clone was seen a handful of times. This chain links TRBV7-2 with TRBJ1-4; D possibly corresponds to TRBD1 (5 bases). CDR3 length: 14 amino acids. CDR1 is SGHTA, CDR2 FQGNSA, per germline. V gave up 3 bases and J gave up 7 bases, with 12 bases separating them. The CDR3 sequence: CASSLWGGGEKLFF. DNA of the CDR3: TGTGCCAGCAGCTTGTGGGGCGGCGGTGAAAAACTGTTTTTT.

This chain uses TRBV27 with TRBJ2-1; perhaps TRBD2 as D (7 bases). This CDR3 comprises 15 residues. CDR1 MNHEY and CDR2 SMNVEV come from the germline V gene (reference sequence). V was shortened by 3 bases and J by 3 bases, with 12 bases between the two germline ends. CDR3: CASSLAGAGYNEQFF. The CDR3 nucleotides read TGTGCCAGCAGTTTGGCGGGGGCTGGCTACAATGAGCAGTTCTTC.

The CDR3: CASSGTPHSPLHF. Here the CDR3 DNA reads TGTGCCAGTTCCGGGACTCCACATTCACCCCTCCACTTT. The gene calls are TRBV9 and TRBJ1-6; a weak D match, TRBD1 (5 bases). V lost 8 bases to trimming and J lost 8 bases, with 14 bases between them. There are 13 residues in the CDR3. Looked up from germline, CDR1 is SGDLS and CDR2 is YYNGEE.

V and J are TRBV10-3 and TRBJ2-7; tentatively, D is TRBD1 (5 bases). The CDR3 runs to 14 residues. Trimming removed 2 bases at V and 0 bases at J, with 8 bases between. From germline, CDR1 is ENHRY and CDR2 SYGVKD. The CDR3 reads CAISEDSHSYEQYF. CDR3 DNA: TGTGCCATCAGTGAGGACAGTCACTCCTACGAGCAGTACTTC.

This sequence joins TRBV4-1 and TRBJ1-4, with D maybe TRBD1 (6 bases). The CDR3 sequence is 15 residues long. V lost 2 bases and J lost 3, with 10 bases in between. Germline V gene sequence: CDR1 MGHRA, CDR2 YSYEKL. The CDR3 bases are TGCGCCAGCAGCCAATTCGGGACACCTAATGAAAAACTGTTTTTT. Amino acids: CASSQFGTPNEKLFF.

The chain carries TRBV9 and TRBJ2-1; TRBD1 matches 9 bases. CDR3 length: 15 amino acids. CDR1 is SGDLS, CDR2 YYNGEE, per germline. J was trimmed by 4 bases and V by 0 bases; bases with no gene match: 2. The CDR3 DNA sequence: TGTGCCAGCAGCGTAGGGGACAGGGAATACAATGAGCAGTTCTTC. Translation: CASSVGDREYNEQFF.

The chain recombines TRBV3-1 (or the pseudogene TRBV3-2) with TRBJ1-3; 7 positions agree with TRBD1. This CDR3 region has 17 residues. Germline assignment: CDR1 LGHDT and CDR2 YNNKEL (reference sequence). With V trimmed by 0 bases and J by 0 bases, 5 bases remained unmatched. CDR3 DNA sequence: TGTGCCAGCAGCCAAGATGGGACAGCATCCTCTGGAAACACCATATATTTT. Translating gives CASSQDGTASSGNTIYF.

This clone appeared once. The rearrangement joins TRBV3-1 (or the pseudogene TRBV3-2) to TRBJ1-1; TRBD1 matches at 9 bases. This CDR3 region has 15 residues. The J segment lost 4 bases and the V segment lost 3 bases, leaving 6 bases of the junction unmatched. CDR1 LGHDT and CDR2 YNNKEL come from the germline V gene (reference sequence). For the CDR3, the DNA is TGTGCCAGCAGCCACACCGACAGGGGGTCCACTGAAGCTTTCTTT. Protein: CASSHTDRGSTEAFF.

This clone was seen only once. J is TRBJ1-2 and V is TRBV28, with D possibly being TRBD1 (6 bases). With 2 bases removed from V and 7 bases from J, the gap between germline ends came to 17 bases. This CDR3 comprises 15 residues. The germline gives CDR1 MDHEN, CDR2 SYDVKM. The CDR3 reads CASSLGGWVSGGYTF. The CDR3 DNA reads TGTGCCAGCAGTTTAGGGGGCTGGGTATCGGGTGGCTACACCTTC.

This chain links TRBV30 with TRBJ1-3, with D perhaps TRBD1 (5 bases). The V gene's germline CDR1 is GTSNPN and CDR2 SVGIG (reference sequence). V was trimmed by 8 bases and J by 2 bases, leaving 13 bases between them. This CDR3 has 13 amino acids. CDR3 DNA: TGTGCCAGCAATGTGGGGCCTGGAAACACCATATATTTT. The encoded protein is CASNVGPGNTIYF.

The J gene is TRBJ2-3, the V gene TRBV7-8; 9 nucleotides align to TRBD2. V was pared by 8 bases and J by 7 bases, with 10 bases of the junction left unmatched. Germline V gene data show CDR1 as SGHVS and CDR2 as FQNEAQ. This CDR3 region has 14 residues. In DNA, the CDR3 is TGTGCCAGCTCCGTCGGCGGGGGGGCGAATACGCAGTATTTT. It translates to CASSVGGGANTQYF.

This clone was seen only a few times. This chain uses TRBV28 with TRBJ1-6, with 7 positions matching TRBD1. This CDR3 contains 13 residues. The V segment lost 4 bases and the J segment 7 bases; nucleotides outside the gene matches: 1. In germline, CDR1 is MDHEN, CDR2 SYDVKM. The chain's CDR3 is CASSYRGNSPLHF. DNA of the CDR3: TGTGCCAGCAGTTACAGGGGAAATTCACCCCTCCACTTT.

The CDR3 region is CASSIPSGTDTQYF. CDR3 sequence (DNA): TGTGCCAGCAGTATTCCGTCCGGCACAGATACGCAGTATTTT. The chain has TRBV28 and TRBJ2-3; the D is unclear. Deletions cut 5 bases from V and 1 base from J, with 10 bases between. CDR3 size: 14 residues. Germline V gives CDR1 MDHEN, CDR2 SYDVKM.

V usage is TRBV3-1 (or the pseudogene TRBV3-2) and J usage is TRBJ1-6, with a possible D match to TRBD1 (5 bases). CDR3 length: 14 amino acids. In germline, CDR1 is LGHDT, CDR2 YNNKEL (reference sequence). Trimming stripped 8 bases from V and 5 bases from J, with 13 bases between. This chain's CDR3 is CASRRGHDNSPLHF. For the CDR3, the DNA is TGTGCCAGCCGCAGAGGACACGATAATTCACCCCTCCACTTT.